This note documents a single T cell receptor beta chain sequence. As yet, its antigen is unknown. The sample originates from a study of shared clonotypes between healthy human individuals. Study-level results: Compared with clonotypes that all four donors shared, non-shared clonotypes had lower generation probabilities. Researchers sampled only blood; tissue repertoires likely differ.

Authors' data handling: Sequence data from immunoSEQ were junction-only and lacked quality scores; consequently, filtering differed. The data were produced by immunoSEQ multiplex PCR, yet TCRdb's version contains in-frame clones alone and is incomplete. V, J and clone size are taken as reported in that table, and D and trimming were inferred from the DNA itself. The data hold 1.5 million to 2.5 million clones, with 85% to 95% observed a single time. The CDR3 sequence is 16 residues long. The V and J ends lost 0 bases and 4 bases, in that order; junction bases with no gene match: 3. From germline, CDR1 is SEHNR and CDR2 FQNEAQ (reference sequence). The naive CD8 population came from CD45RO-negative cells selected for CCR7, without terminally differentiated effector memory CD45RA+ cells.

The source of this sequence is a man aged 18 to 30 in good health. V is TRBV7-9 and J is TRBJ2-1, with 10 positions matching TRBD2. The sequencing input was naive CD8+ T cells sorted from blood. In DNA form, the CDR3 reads TGTGCCAGCAGCTTAGCTAGCGGGGGGCATTACAATGAGCAGTTCTTC. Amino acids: CASSLASGGHYNEQFF.